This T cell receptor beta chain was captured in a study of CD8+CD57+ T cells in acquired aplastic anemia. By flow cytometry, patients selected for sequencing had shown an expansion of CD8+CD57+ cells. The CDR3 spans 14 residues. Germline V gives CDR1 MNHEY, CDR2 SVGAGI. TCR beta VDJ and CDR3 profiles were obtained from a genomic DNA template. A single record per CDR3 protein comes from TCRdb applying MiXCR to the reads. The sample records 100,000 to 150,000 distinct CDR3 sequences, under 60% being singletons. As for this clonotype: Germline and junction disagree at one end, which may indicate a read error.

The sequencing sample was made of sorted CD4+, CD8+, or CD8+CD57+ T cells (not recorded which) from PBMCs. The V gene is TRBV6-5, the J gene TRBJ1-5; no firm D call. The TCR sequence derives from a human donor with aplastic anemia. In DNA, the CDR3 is TGTGCCAGCAGTTACAAAGACCCCAATCAGCCTCAGCATTTT. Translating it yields CASSYKDPNQPQHF.